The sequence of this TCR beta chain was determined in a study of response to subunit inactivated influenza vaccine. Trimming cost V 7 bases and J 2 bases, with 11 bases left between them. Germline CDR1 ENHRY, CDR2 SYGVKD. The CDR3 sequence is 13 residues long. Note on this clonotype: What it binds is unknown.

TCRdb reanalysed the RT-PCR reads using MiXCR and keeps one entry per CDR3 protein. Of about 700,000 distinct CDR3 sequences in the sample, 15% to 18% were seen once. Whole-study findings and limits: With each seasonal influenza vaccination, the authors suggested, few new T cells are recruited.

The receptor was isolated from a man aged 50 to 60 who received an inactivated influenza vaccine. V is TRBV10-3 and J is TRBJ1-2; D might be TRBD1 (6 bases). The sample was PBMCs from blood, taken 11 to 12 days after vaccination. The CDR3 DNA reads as TGTGCCATCATGCCAGGGGACAACTATGGCTACACCTTC. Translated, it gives CAIMPGDNYGYTF.